Listed below are T cell receptor beta chains from one sample, sequenced in a study of blood T cell repertoires in COVID-19. Libraries were prepared by immunoSEQ multiplex PCR; TCRdb keeps only in-frame clonotypes and omits some of them. Seen here are approximately 150,000 clones, 80% to 90% observed once, and the top ten hold about two fifths. The sequenced sample was peripheral blood. Source of these receptors: a man aged 45-65 years who had recovered from COVID-19. CDR3s include the opening cysteine and the closing phenylalanine or tryptophan. D genes are given only for firm matches. Size values are once, few and many counts, or a class for expanded clones, and some rows have none.

>-|TRBJ2-1|TRBD2|TRBV9
CASSVGSGAPNEQFF
TGTGCCAGCAGCGTGGGTAGCGGGGCCCCCAATGAGCAGTTCTTC
>-|TRBJ1-4|TRBD1|TRBV20-1
CSASLTGVEKLFF
TGCAGTGCTAGTCTCACAGGGGTAGAAAAACTGTTTTTT
>-|TRBJ1-6|-|TRBV6-1
CASSEQGAGLGSPLHF
TGTGCCAGCAGTGAACAGGGTGCGGGGTTGGGATCACCCCTCCACTTT
>once|TRBJ1-1|TRBD1|TRBV6-2/TRBV6-3
CASSPRQGYISRTEAFF
TGTGCCAGCAGCCCCCGACAGGGCTATATATCAAGGACTGAAGCTTTCTTT
>-|TRBJ2-3|-|TRBV19
CASSRDIRTDTQYF
TGTGCCAGTAGCAGGGACATACGAACAGATACGCAGTATTTT
>few|TRBJ1-1|TRBD1|TRBV4-2
CASSQDRGTAPKNTEAFF
TGTGCCAGCAGCCAAGATAGGGGGACAGCGCCAAAAAACACTGAAGCTTTCTTT
>-|TRBJ1-1|-|TRBV5-6
CASSFQRSGIGTVEAFF
TGTGCCAGCAGCTTTCAGCGTAGTGGAATTGGGACTGTGGAAGCTTTCTTT
>-|TRBJ1-1|TRBD1|TRBV5-1
CASSGTGANTEAFF
TGCGCCAGCAGCGGGACAGGGGCGAACACTGAAGCTTTCTTT
>-|TRBJ1-5|-|TRBV2
CASSEALLNGQPQHF
TGTGCCAGCAGTGAAGCGCTTCTTAACGGTCAGCCCCAGCATTTT
>-|TRBJ2-3|-|TRBV5-1
CASSRAGSSTDTQYF
TGCGCCAGCAGCCGAGCAGGGTCTAGCACAGATACGCAGTATTTT
>-|TRBJ2-7|-|TRBV4-1
CASSQVIGVYEQYF
TGCGCCAGCAGCCAAGTAATAGGGGTCTACGAGCAGTACTTC
>-|TRBJ2-7|TRBD1|TRBV6-1
CASSEHRGQYEQYF
TGTGCCAGCAGTGAACACAGGGGGCAGTACGAGCAGTACTTC
>-|TRBJ1-1|TRBD1|TRBV3-1/TRBV3-2
CASSQDRGHTEAFF
TGTGCCAGCAGCCAAGACAGGGGGCACACTGAAGCTTTCTTT
>few|TRBJ1-2|-|TRBV27
CASSTGTKGGYTF
TGTGCCAGCAGTACCGGGACAAAAGGAGGCTACACCTTC
>many|TRBJ2-1|TRBD2|TRBV4-1
CASSQDREGKLVLAGGYNEQFF
TGCGCCAGCAGCCAAGATAGGGAGGGGAAATTAGTTCTAGCGGGGGGTTACAATGAGCAGTTCTTC
>-|TRBJ2-7|-|TRBV13
CASSTGGRGLYEQYF
TGTGCCAGCAGCACCGGGGGTCGCGGGCTCTACGAGCAGTACTTC
>-|TRBJ2-7|TRBD1|TRBV5-1
CASSRGTGRNEQYF
TGCGCCAGCAGCCGGGGGACAGGGAGAAACGAGCAGTACTTC
>few|TRBJ1-4|TRBD1|TRBV5-4
CASSGGTGPFNNEKLFF
TGTGCCAGCAGCGGTGGGACAGGGCCATTCAATAATGAAAAACTGTTTTTT
>-|TRBJ1-2|TRBD1|TRBV2
CASSEGTGTYGYTF
TGTGCCAGCAGTGAAGGGACAGGGACCTATGGCTACACCTTC
>-|TRBJ2-5|TRBD2|TRBV27
CASSLSSGQGTQYF
TGTGCCAGCAGTTTATCTAGCGGGCAGGGGACCCAGTACTTC
>-|TRBJ2-7|-|TRBV6-2/TRBV6-3
CASSYVEYEQYF
TGTGCCAGCAGTTACGTGGAGTACGAGCAGTACTTC
>few|TRBJ2-5|TRBD1|TRBV7-2
CASSTPGQGETQYF
TGTGCCAGCAGCACTCCGGGACAGGGAGAGACCCAGTACTTC
>-|TRBJ2-7|-|TRBV6-5
CASSYSTGGYEQYF
TGTGCCAGCAGTTACTCCACGGGTGGCTACGAGCAGTACTTC
>-|TRBJ2-7|-|TRBV19
CASSRRTHYEQYF
TGTGCCAGTAGTAGACGGACACACTACGAGCAGTACTTC
>-|TRBJ2-2|-|TRBV30
CAWSAQFGENTGELFF
TGTGCCTGGAGTGCCCAGTTCGGGGAAAACACCGGGGAGCTGTTTTTT
>-|TRBJ2-1|TRBD1|TRBV3-1/TRBV3-2
CASSQDPGTVSRNEQFF
TGTGCCAGCAGCCAAGATCCCGGGACAGTATCCCGCAATGAGCAGTTCTTC
>-|TRBJ1-1|TRBD1|TRBV18
CASAGTGDPAFF
TGTGCCAGCGCCGGGACAGGGGACCCAGCTTTCTTT
>-|TRBJ2-5|TRBD1|TRBV7-8
CASLSSGQGGETQYF
TGTGCCAGCCTCTCTTCGGGACAGGGGGGAGAGACCCAGTACTTC
>-|TRBJ2-7|TRBD1|TRBV4-3
CASSQRDRAYEQYF
TGCGCCAGCAGCCAACGGGACAGGGCGTACGAGCAGTACTTC
>-|TRBJ1-1|-|TRBV12-3/TRBV12-4
CASSWGENTEAFF
TGTGCCAGCAGTTGGGGAGAGAACACTGAAGCTTTCTTT
>-|TRBJ1-1|TRBD1|TRBV2
CASSAAQGHAEAFF
TGTGCCAGCAGTGCGGCACAGGGGCATGCAGAAGCTTTCTTT
>-|TRBJ1-1|TRBD1|TRBV29-1
CSVRGQGGTEAFF
TGCAGCGTCCGAGGACAGGGCGGCACTGAAGCTTTCTTT
>-|TRBJ2-7|TRBD2|TRBV5-1
CASSLGWLAGGDYEQYF
TGCGCCAGCAGCTTGGGATGGTTAGCGGGGGGAGACTACGAGCAGTACTTC
>-|TRBJ2-2|-|TRBV10-3
CAISESTTSDTGELFF
TGTGCCATCAGTGAGTCGACTACTTCGGACACCGGGGAGCTGTTTTTT
>-|TRBJ1-5|-|TRBV24-1
CAILVRGGDNQPQHF
TGTGCCATTCTGGTACGGGGGGGAGACAATCAGCCCCAGCATTTT
>-|TRBJ1-3|TRBD1|TRBV4-3
CASSQDLQGAYTIYF
TGCGCCAGCAGCCAAGATTTACAGGGGGCTTACACCATATATTTT
>-|TRBJ2-7|-|TRBV4-3
CASSVVDRRGLEQYF
TGCGCCAGCAGCGTAGTGGACAGGAGGGGGCTCGAGCAGTACTTC
>-|TRBJ2-5|-|TRBV2
CASSPGPSQGETQYF
TGTGCCAGCAGTCCCGGGCCGAGTCAGGGAGAGACCCAGTACTTC
>-|TRBJ2-3|TRBD2|TRBV5-5
CASSARGVPTDTQYF
TGTGCCAGCAGCGCCCGGGGGGTTCCCACAGATACGCAGTATTTT
>-|TRBJ1-1|-|TRBV6-2/TRBV6-3
CASSPLDRPGVEAFF
TGTGCCAGCAGCCCACTTGACAGGCCGGGTGTTGAAGCTTTCTTT
>once|TRBJ2-1|-|TRBV6-5
CASSYSDRYNEQFF
TGTGCCAGCAGTTACTCTGACAGGTACAATGAGCAGTTCTTC
>-|TRBJ1-1|-|TRBV7-9
CASSLPGIVPEAFF
TGTGCCAGCAGCTTACCGGGGATCGTCCCTGAAGCTTTCTTT